One and the same sample provided the 13 T cell receptor beta chains below, sequenced in a study of T cell repertoires in cytomegalovirus infection. Each CDR3 protein gets one entry after TCRdb re-called the reads with MiXCR. The sample shows 200,000 to 250,000 distinct CDR3 sequences, around an eighth of them seen only once. The sample comprised PBMCs. These receptors originate from a human donor in good health (CMV status not recorded). Some clones in this sample may be carry-over from other donors' samples.

This clonotype was counted at least ten times. This rearrangement joins TRBV28 to TRBJ1-3; the D is unclear. CDR1 MDHEN and CDR2 SYDVKM come from the germline V gene. Trimming took off 10 bases at V and 0 bases at J, with 10 bases between the two ends. The CDR3 covers 13 residues. CDR3 coding DNA: TGTGCCACGACGGGGAGCTCTGGAAACACCATATATTTT. Protein: CATTGSSGNTIYF. Combining the CDR3 with reference TRBV28 and TRBJ1-3 gives the whole variable domain DVKVTQSSRYLVKRTGEKVFLECVQDMDHENMFWYRQDPGLGLRLIYFSYDVKMKEKGDIPEGYSVSREKKERFSLILESASTNQTSMYLCATTGSSGNTIYFGEGSWLTVV.

This clonotype was seen ten or more times. V is TRBV20-1 and J is TRBJ1-6, with 8 bases matching TRBD1. After removal of 6 bases from V and 4 bases from J, the junction contained 8 bases not matched to a gene. This CDR3 contains 15 residues. Germline CDR1 reads DFQATT; CDR2 reads SNEGSKA (reference sequence). The CDR3 is CSARTGQSYNSPLHF. Written as DNA, the CDR3 is TGCAGTGCCCGGACAGGGCAAAGTTATAATTCACCCCTCCACTTT.

This clonotype was recorded only once. The gene calls are TRBV27 and TRBJ2-2; 9 nucleotides match TRBD2. CDR1 is MNHEY and CDR2 is SMNVEV in the germline V gene (reference sequence). V dropped 8 bases and J dropped 6; count of bases not matched to a gene: 7. The CDR3 extends over 14 amino acids. The CDR3 protein is CASAGLARPGELFF. The CDR3, as DNA: TGTGCCAGCGCGGGACTAGCTCGTCCCGGGGAGCTGTTTTTT.

This rearrangement joins TRBV5-4 to TRBJ2-7; D possibly uses TRBD1 or TRBD2 (5 bases each). Germline V gene sequence: CDR1 SGHNT, CDR2 YYREEE (reference sequence). Deletions cut 1 base from V and 0 bases from J, with 11 bases between. The CDR3 loop spans 15 amino acids. CDR3 sequence reads: CASSLWGTLSYEQYF. The CDR3 DNA reads as TGTGCCAGCAGCTTGTGGGGGACCCTCTCCTACGAGCAGTACTTC.

In its sample, this clonotype was seen many times. Here the CDR3 DNA reads TGTGCCAGCAGCTCCGGGACAGGGGGTTGGGCTAGCGGGAGGGCAACAGATACGCAGTATTTT. This codes for CASSSGTGGWASGRATDTQYF. This rearrangement joins TRBV7-8 to TRBJ2-3, with TRBD2 as a possible D gene (12 bases). Germline V lookup: CDR1 SGHVS, CDR2 FQNEAQ. Deletions cut 4 bases from V and 3 bases from J, with 32 bases between. The CDR3 is 21 amino acids.

The rearrangement uses TRBV19 and TRBJ1-2, with a tentative D call TRBD1 (5 bases). Trimming removed 5 bases from V and 2 bases from J, with 12 bases in between. The CDR3 extends over 14 amino acids. Germline CDR1 is LNHDA and CDR2 is SQIVND (reference sequence). For the CDR3, the DNA is TGTGCCAGTAGTCCCCGCCCAGGGAACTATGGCTACACCTTC. Translation gives CASSPRPGNYGYTF.

There are many counts of this clonotype. The chain links TRBV19 to TRBJ2-1, with 9 bases matching TRBD2. This CDR3 contains 14 residues. After removal of 6 bases from V and 8 bases from J, the junction contained 8 bases not matched to a gene. Germline CDR1 reads LNHDA; CDR2 reads SQIVND (reference sequence). CDR3 protein: CASSQRAGGDEQFF. In DNA, the CDR3 is TGTGCCAGTAGCCAAAGGGCGGGAGGGGATGAGCAGTTCTTC.

This clonotype was counted a single time. The V and J genes are TRBV20-1 and TRBJ2-7, with 9 bases lining up with TRBD1. V dropped 3 bases and J dropped 6; count of bases not matched to a gene: 9. This CDR3 comprises 14 residues. Germline loops: CDR1 DFQATT, CDR2 SNEGSKA (reference sequence). The CDR3 protein is CSASRDRALSEQYF. CDR3 bases: TGCAGTGCTAGTAGGGACAGGGCTTTGAGCGAGCAGTACTTC.

This clonotype was recorded a few times. This chain connects TRBV30 to TRBJ1-5; no reliable D call. Germline-derived CDR1 and CDR2 are GTSNPN and SVGIG (reference sequence). V lost 1 base and J lost 3, with 7 bases in between. CDR3 length: 13 residues. The CDR3 protein is CAWSDRLNQPQHF. The CDR3 nucleotides read TGTGCCTGGAGTGACAGACTCAATCAGCCCCAGCATTTT.

This clonotype was seen repeatedly, ten times or more. The chain combines TRBV7-2 with TRBJ2-7; D call uncertain. Looked up from germline, CDR1 is SGHTA and CDR2 is FQGNSA. V was pared by 5 bases and J by 2 bases, with 16 bases between. CDR3 length: 15 amino acids. CDR3 in amino acids: CASSLLPDPPYEQYF. In nucleotides, the CDR3 is TGTGCCAGCAGCCTCCTTCCGGACCCCCCCTACGAGCAGTACTTC.

The chain combines TRBV12-3 or TRBV12-4 with TRBJ2-1; TRBD1 aligns across 10 bases. The CDR3 length is 14 residues. V gave up 5 bases and J gave up 4 bases; unmatched junction bases: 2. CDR3 nucleotides: TGTGCCAGCAGTCGACAGGGGGCTTACAATGAGCAGTTCTTC. Protein product: CASSRQGAYNEQFF.

This clonotype was seen a handful of times. This chain joins TRBV7-9 and TRBJ1-4; TRBD1 is a possible D gene (5 bases). The V and J ends lost 5 bases and 0 bases respectively, with 16 bases between them. Germline V gene sequence: CDR1 SEHNR, CDR2 FQNEAQ (reference sequence). CDR3 length: 17 residues. The chain's CDR3 is CASSLRGGASTNEKLFF. The CDR3 nucleotides read TGTGCCAGCAGCCTGCGCGGGGGTGCATCAACTAATGAAAAACTGTTTTTT.

In this sample, this clonotype turned up many times. This chain uses TRBV7-2 with TRBJ2-5; 11 nucleotides agree with TRBD2. V dropped 9 bases and J dropped 4; count of bases not matched to a gene: 7. CDR1 is SGHTA and CDR2 is FQGNSA in the germline V gene. This CDR3 is 14 amino acids long. CDR3 bases: TGTGCCAGTCTACTAGCGGGGGCAGGAGAGACCCAGTACTTC. Protein sequence: CASLLAGAGETQYF. Complete variable domain (other parts from reference TRBV7-2 and TRBJ2-5): GAGVSQSPSNKVTEKGKDVELRCDPISGHTALYWYRQSLGQGLEFLIYFQGNSAPDKSGLPSDRFSAERTGGSVSTLTIQRTQQEDSAVYLCASLLAGAGETQYFGPGTRLLVL.